This TCR beta chain was obtained from a study of cytomegalovirus exposure and HLA in healthy donors. Points on this clone: What it binds is unknown.

Generated by immunoSEQ multiplex PCR, the TCRdb table keeps only in-frame clones and is missing some. The top ten hold roughly 3.8% of the sample, which has some 98,000 clones, approximately 90% seen once. The germline V and J ends were trimmed by 3 bases and 0 bases, with 18 bases remaining between them. The germline V gene encodes CDR1 SQVTM and CDR2 ANQGSEA. The CDR3 extends over 16 amino acids. Study outcomes and limitations: Per published reports, the classifier diagnosed cytomegalovirus status with high specificity and sensitivity. The study put roughly 160 TCR beta chains on its list as cytomegalovirus-associated. It was confirmed in vitro that a few of the CMV-associated chains were specific for CMV antigens.

The TCR was taken from a woman in her thirties in good health and CMV-seronegative. V usage is TRBV29-1 and J usage is TRBJ2-7; D is perhaps TRBD1 (6 bases). The source material was PBMCs. The CDR3 sequence: CSVEVLDSRISYEQYF. DNA of the CDR3: TGCAGCGTTGAGGTGTTGGACAGCCGAATCTCCTACGAGCAGTACTTC.